This T cell receptor (beta chain) was identified in a study of blood T cells in healthy people across ages. The CDR3 extends over 15 amino acids. Germline V gives CDR1 LGHDT, CDR2 YNNKEL (reference sequence). Through a sample-barcoded 5' primer and a J-beta primer mix, a second PCR was run for about 6 to 12 cycles. MiXCR, applied by TCRdb to the 5' RACE reads, yields one record per CDR3 protein. This repertoire shows around 800,000 distinct CDR3 sequences, more than 25% found once; its top ten account for around 3%. This clonotype was counted a few times. At one end, the junction sequence differs from germline, possibly due to a read error. The data were also submitted as part of a second study, on T cells of mothers and their children. In that study: In unrelated and related pairs, TCR recombination output is shaped in a similar way by thymic selection.

The V and J genes are TRBV3-1 and TRBJ1-4; D not resolved. The sequencing input was blood. The sequence came from a boy aged 5-17 years in good health. The DNA of the CDR3 is TGCGCCAGCAGCCAATCAACGCCCGAGGGTGAAAAACTGTTTTTT. Translation gives CASSQSTPEGEKLFF.